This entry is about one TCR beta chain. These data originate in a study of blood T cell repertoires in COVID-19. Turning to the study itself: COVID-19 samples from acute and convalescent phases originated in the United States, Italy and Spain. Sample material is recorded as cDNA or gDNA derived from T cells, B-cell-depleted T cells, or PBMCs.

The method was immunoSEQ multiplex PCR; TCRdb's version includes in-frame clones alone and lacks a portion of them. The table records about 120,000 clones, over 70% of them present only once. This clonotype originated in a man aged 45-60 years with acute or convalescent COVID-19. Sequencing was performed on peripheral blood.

CDR3 bases: TGTGCCAGCAGCAGCTCAGGGCTATTCCAACCCCAGCATTTT. Translated, it gives CASSSSGLFQPQHF. V usage is TRBV6-5 and J usage is TRBJ1-5; maybe TRBD1 (5 bases). The CDR3 totals 14 residues. Per germline, CDR1 MNHEY and CDR2 SVGAGI. V lost 6 bases, J lost 10 bases, and 19 bases lay in between.